This note documents a single T cell receptor beta chain sequence. Its antigen remains unidentified. Hyperthyroidism patients were newly diagnosed, had disease duration under 2 months, and were aged 18 to 65 years. This specimen comes from a study of T cells in Graves' hyperthyroidism and ophthalmopathy. The study's findings and limits: Most clonotypes expanded in the thyroid (above 0.001) were also present in blood.

The source material, RNA transcripts, was used to amplify TCR beta CDR3 regions. A first-round RT-PCR of the TCR CDR3 used the HTBI primer set. TCRdb re-called the multiplex PCR reads through MiXCR, storing one row per CDR3 protein. The sample carries a few hundred thousand distinct CDR3 sequences, roughly 14% recorded once. This receptor was taken from a woman between 25 and 40 years old with Graves' hyperthyroidism. The source material was blood.

The CDR3 DNA sequence: TGCAGTGCTAGTGGACTAGCGCAATACAATGAGCAGTTCTTC. Protein: CSASGLAQYNEQFF. The chain employs TRBV20-1 and TRBJ2-1; 9 positions agree with TRBD2. CDR3 length: 14 amino acids. Trimming cost V 3 bases and J 4 bases; bases outside gene matches: 4. Germline lookup yields CDR1 DFQATT and CDR2 SNEGSKA (reference sequence).